The 22 T cell receptor beta chains below were found in one sample sequenced in a study of cytomegalovirus exposure and HLA in healthy donors. Both 60 Vbeta primers and 13 Jbeta primers went into the PCR. Sequencing was performed with immunoSEQ multiplex PCR; in TCRdb, only in-frame clones are kept and a portion is missing. The sample consists of some 160,000 clones, about 72% of them appearing once. The sequenced sample was PBMCs. These receptor sequences come from a man between 50 and 59 years old in good health and CMV-seropositive.

This clone has more than one count but fewer than ten. The V and J genes are TRBV2 and TRBJ2-5, with a tentative D call TRBD1 (8 bases). Trimming stripped 2 bases from V and 0 bases from J, with 28 bases between. CDR3 length equals 21 residues. The germline gives CDR1 SNHLY, CDR2 FYNNEI. Written as DNA, the CDR3 is TGTGCCAGCAGTGAAAGGGGGGAGGGGGTCGGGACAGGAGCATACCAAGAGACCCAGTACTTC. Its translation is CASSERGEGVGTGAYQETQYF.

The rearrangement joins TRBV14 to TRBJ1-1; D is uncertain. The CDR3 extends over 13 amino acids. The V end was cut by 5 bases, the J end by 7 bases, with 14 bases between. Germline CDR1 reads SGHDN; CDR2 reads FVKESK. The CDR3 loop reads CASSSSGRIEAFF. In nucleotides, the CDR3 is TGTGCCAGCAGCTCATCGGGGAGGATTGAAGCTTTCTTT.

Only a few counts were recorded for this clone. The chain uses TRBV5-1 and TRBJ2-5; a weak D match, TRBD1 (6 bases). Trimming took off 4 bases at V and 0 bases at J, with 7 bases between the two ends. CDR1 and CDR2 from the germline V gene are SGHRS and YFSETQ. The CDR3 contains 13 residues. Written as DNA, the CDR3 is TGCGCCAGCAGCGGGGACAACCAAGAGACCCAGTACTTC. Protein sequence: CASSGDNQETQYF.

This rearrangement joins TRBV2 to TRBJ2-5, with 12 bases identical to TRBD2. Germline-derived CDR1 and CDR2 are SNHLY and FYNNEI. V gave up 7 bases and J gave up 7 bases; unmatched junction bases: 10. The CDR3 runs 15 residues. CDR3 bases: TGTGCCAGCAAAAGACTAGCGGGGGACAACAGGACCCAGTACTTC. Translated, it gives CASKRLAGDNRTQYF.

V is TRBV2 and J is TRBJ1-1; D not resolved. Trimming took off 5 bases at V and 3 bases at J, with 10 bases between the two ends. The germline V gene encodes CDR1 SNHLY and CDR2 FYNNEI. This CDR3 is 13 amino acids long. The CDR3: CASSFRRDTEAFF. In nucleotides, the CDR3 is TGTGCCAGCAGTTTTAGGAGGGACACTGAAGCTTTCTTT.

V is TRBV7-9 and J is TRBJ1-4; TRBD1 matches 10 bases. Germline V gene sequence: CDR1 SEHNR, CDR2 FQNEAQ (reference sequence). V shed 5 bases, J shed 7 bases, and the junction held 7 bases outside the gene matches. CDR3 size: 15 residues. The CDR3 region is CASSRPGTGVEKLFF. CDR3 DNA sequence: TGTGCCAGCAGCCGTCCCGGGACAGGGGTTGAAAAACTGTTTTTT. Based on the CDR3 plus reference TRBV7-9 and TRBJ1-4, the full variable domain is DTGVSQNPRHKITKRGQNVTFRCDPISEHNRLYWYRQTLGQGPEFLTYFQNEAQLEKSRLLSDRFSAERPKGSFSTLEIQRTEQGDSAMYLCASSRPGTGVEKLFFGSGTQLSVL.

The rearrangement links TRBV25-1 to TRBJ2-2; 9 nucleotides agree with TRBD1. V gave up 9 bases and J gave up 5 bases; unmatched junction bases: 10. Per germline, CDR1 MGHDK and CDR2 SYGVNS. This CDR3 has 15 residues. CDR3 residues: CASFAGTGITGELFF. The CDR3 coding sequence is TGTGCCAGTTTTGCCGGGACAGGGATTACCGGGGAGCTGTTTTTT. The whole variable domain, remainder taken from reference TRBV25-1 and TRBJ2-2, is EADIYQTPRYLVIGTGKKITLECSQTMGHDKMYWYQQDPGMELHLIHYSYGVNSTEKGDLSSESTVSRIRTEHFPLTLESARPSHTSQYLCASFAGTGITGELFFGEGSRLTVL.

The CDR3 protein is CASSLTGGLMNTEAFF. CDR3 DNA: TGTGCCAGCAGTTTGACAGGGGGCTTGATGAACACTGAAGCTTTCTTT. This chain uses TRBV7-2 with TRBJ1-1; the match to TRBD1 covers 10 bases. Germline V gene lookup returns CDR1 SGHTA and CDR2 FQGNSA. The CDR3 totals 16 residues. Losses at the gene ends were 6 bases for V and 0 bases for J; bases not matched to a gene: 7.

The chain employs TRBV27 and TRBJ2-2; the match to TRBD1 covers 9 bases. The trim removed 5 bases at V and 4 bases at J, leaving 5 bases unmatched. Germline values: CDR1 MNHEY, CDR2 SMNVEV (reference sequence). The CDR3 contains 15 residues. Here the CDR3 reads CASSIRDRATGELFF. The CDR3 nucleotides read TGTGCCAGCAGTATCCGGGACAGGGCCACCGGGGAGCTGTTTTTT.

The gene calls are TRBV4-2 and TRBJ2-2; 9 bases align to TRBD1. Looked up from germline, CDR1 is LGHNA and CDR2 is YNFKEQ. CDR3 length equals 16 residues. V shed 2 bases, J shed 4 bases, and the junction held 5 bases outside the gene matches. The CDR3 DNA reads as TGTGCCAGCAGCCAAACCGGGACAGGGTTCACCGGGGAGCTGTTTTTT. Residues: CASSQTGTGFTGELFF.

The rearrangement joins TRBV27 to TRBJ1-1, with TRBD1 identical over 11 bases. The CDR3 totals 17 residues. Germline values: CDR1 MNHEY, CDR2 SMNVEV (reference sequence). The ends lost 5 bases at V and 2 bases at J; junction bases unmatched: 10. The CDR3 region is CASSQLRTGGANTEAFF. The CDR3 bases are TGTGCCAGCAGTCAACTACGGACAGGGGGCGCTAACACTGAAGCTTTCTTT.

The rearrangement uses TRBV18 and TRBJ2-7; D might be TRBD1 (7 bases). CDR1 is KGHSH, CDR2 LQKENI, per germline. The CDR3 consists of 14 residues. V was shortened by 4 bases and J by 0 bases, with 10 bases between the two germline ends. The DNA for the CDR3 is TGTGCCAGCTCACTTCAGGGGGGCTCCTACGAGCAGTACTTC. It codes for CASSLQGGSYEQYF. The entire variable domain, with the rest obtained from reference TRBV18 and TRBJ2-7, is as follows: NAGVMQNPRHLVRRRGQEARLRCSPMKGHSHVYWYRQLPEEGLKFMVYLQKENIIDESGMPKERFSAEFPKEGPSILRIQQVVRGDSAAYFCASSLQGGSYEQYFGPGTRLTVT.

This clone was recorded many times. The chain has TRBV6-4 and TRBJ2-2; 9 nucleotides match TRBD1. The CDR3 loop spans 14 amino acids. The germline CDR1 and CDR2 sequences are MRHNA and SNTAGT. With 6 bases clipped from V and 3 bases from J, the junction kept 2 bases outside the gene matches. The CDR3: CASRGDRDTGELFF. For the CDR3, the DNA is TGTGCCAGCAGAGGGGACAGGGACACCGGGGAGCTGTTTTTT.

The CDR3 protein is CASSSGTVAYEQYF. DNA of the CDR3: TGTGCCAGCAGTTCTGGGACAGTGGCCTACGAGCAGTACTTC. This chain uses TRBV27 with TRBJ2-7; 7 bases line up with TRBD1. Germline CDR1 is MNHEY and CDR2 is SMNVEV (reference sequence). The ends lost 4 bases at V and 2 bases at J; junction bases unmatched: 5. The CDR3 totals 14 residues.

The CDR3 loop is CASGGGGGNQPQHF. The CDR3 region has the DNA TGTGCCAGCGGAGGAGGGGGCGGCAATCAGCCCCAGCATTTT. The chain joins TRBV25-1 to TRBJ1-5; 7 nucleotides agree with TRBD1. Germline V CDR1 and CDR2: MGHDK, SYGVNS. CDR3 length: 14 amino acids. The ends lost 8 bases at V and 2 bases at J; junction bases unmatched: 6. Full variable domain (missing parts from reference TRBV25-1 and TRBJ1-5): EADIYQTPRYLVIGTGKKITLECSQTMGHDKMYWYQQDPGMELHLIHYSYGVNSTEKGDLSSESTVSRIRTEHFPLTLESARPSHTSQYLCASGGGGGNQPQHFGDGTRLSIL.

The chain uses TRBV29-1 and TRBJ1-2; possibly TRBD1 for D (5 bases). Trimming pared 2 bases from V and 4 bases from J, leaving 20 bases between. CDR3 length: 16 residues. Looked up from germline, CDR1 is SQVTM and CDR2 is ANQGSEA. The CDR3 nucleotides are TGCAGCGTTGAATACTCCTCGGAGGGGCGCGGCTATGGCTACACCTTC. As protein: CSVEYSSEGRGYGYTF.

On this clone: An end of the junction does not agree with germline; a read error may underlie this. The chain is built from TRBV28 and TRBJ2-7; 7 bases align to TRBD1. The CDR3 spans 14 residues. CDR1 is MDHEN, CDR2 SYDVKM, per germline. The CDR3 DNA sequence: TGTGCCGGCAGGAGCCGGGACAGTGGCTACGAGCAGTACTTC. Residues: CAGRSRDSGYEQYF. The full variable domain, completed using reference TRBV28 and TRBJ2-7, is DVKVTQSSRYLVKRTGEKVFLECVQDMDHENMFWYRQDPGLGLRLIYFSYDVKMKEKGDIPEGYSVSREKKERFSLILESASTNQTSMYLCAGRSRDSGYEQYFGPGTRLTVT.

This clone was counted a few times. The chain uses TRBV5-5 and TRBJ2-7, with 9 bases lining up with TRBD1. V trimming: 5 bases; J trimming: 2 bases; junction bases outside the gene matches: 8. This CDR3 comprises 15 residues. Germline loops: CDR1 SGHKS, CDR2 YYEKEE (reference sequence). The CDR3 loop reads CASRTPGTGTYEQYF. The CDR3 coding sequence is TGTGCCAGCAGAACCCCCGGGACAGGGACCTACGAGCAGTACTTC. The variable domain in full, completed from reference TRBV5-5 and TRBJ2-7, reads DAGVTQSPTHLIKTRGQQVTLRCSPISGHKSVSWYQQVLGQGPQFIFQYYEKEERGRGNFPDRFSARQFPNYSSELNVNALLLGDSALYLCASRTPGTGTYEQYFGPGTRLTVT.

Only one count was recorded for this clone. V and J are TRBV5-1 and TRBJ2-5; 9 nucleotides align to TRBD2. The CDR3 has 16 amino acids. The germline CDR1 and CDR2 sequences are SGHRS and YFSETQ. V trimming: 3 bases; J trimming: 3 bases; junction bases outside the gene matches: 9. Here the CDR3 reads CASSSLFRTSEETQYF. The CDR3 DNA follows: TGCGCCAGCAGCTCCTTATTTCGGACTAGCGAAGAGACCCAGTACTTC.

This chain uses TRBV5-1 with TRBJ1-3; D unresolved. The CDR3 totals 14 residues. The germline V and J ends were trimmed by 0 bases and 1 base, with 5 bases remaining between them. Germline CDR1 reads SGHRS; CDR2 reads YFSETQ. The CDR3: CASSLDISGNTIYF. Written as DNA, the CDR3 is TGCGCCAGCAGCTTGGACATTTCTGGAAACACCATATATTTT.

In this sample, this clone turned up once. The J gene is TRBJ2-3, the V gene TRBV6-1; 10 bases align to TRBD1. The CDR3 extends over 15 amino acids. The ends lost 3 bases at V and 4 bases at J; junction bases unmatched: 4. CDR1 is MNHNS, CDR2 SASEGT, per germline. CDR3 DNA sequence: TGTGCCAGCAGTGAGGGACAGGGGCGTCCAGATACGCAGTATTTT. Protein product: CASSEGQGRPDTQYF.

A remark on this clone: The sample has other DNA sequences that encode this CDR3 too. J is TRBJ2-5 and V is TRBV2; D is uncertain. This CDR3 comprises 11 residues. Germline V gene sequence: CDR1 SNHLY, CDR2 FYNNEI. The V and J ends lost 6 bases and 1 base respectively, with 3 bases between them. CDR3 nucleotide sequence: TGTGCCAGCAGCCTCCAAGAGACCCAGTACTTC. Its protein product is CASSLQETQYF.